This T cell receptor (beta chain) was profiled in a study of T cell repertoires in cytomegalovirus infection. Study-level background: Indicated by public TCR beta signatures were CMV infection and matching HLA type.

In this sample, this clonotype turned up many times. Its antigen is as yet unknown. Study results and caveats: Adding up the frequency of public TCR beta families identified people who carried CMV plus the relevant HLA. Across the ex vivo response, the dominant clonotypes were HLA-C-restricted CMV-specific TCR beta clonotypes.

Using its own MiXCR run on the reads, TCRdb lists one record per CDR3 protein. The sample consists of about 150,000 distinct CDR3 sequences, about 20% of them appearing once. Specimen: PBMCs. This clonotype originated in a human donor in good health (CMV status not recorded). Some clones in this sample may be carry-over from other donors' samples.

In DNA form, the CDR3 reads TGTGCCAGCAGCTTAGCGTGGGGTTGGGGAGAGACCCAGTACTTC. It encodes CASSLAWGWGETQYF. The gene calls are TRBV7-2 and TRBJ2-5; no definite D call. V was pared by 0 bases and J by 4 bases, with 12 bases between. This CDR3 has 15 residues. Germline V gives CDR1 SGHTA, CDR2 FQGNSA.